The 9 T cell receptor beta chains presented below share a single source sample, sequenced in a study of identical twins. TCRdb re-called the 5' RACE reads with MiXCR, one entry per CDR3 protein. Of hundreds of thousands of distinct CDR3 sequences detected, approximately 7% appear once; the ten largest clones hold roughly 3.7%. The sample was also reused in another study, on yellow fever vaccine responses in identical twins.

Sequenced material: memory (CD45RO+) T cells sorted from blood. The receptors shown here come from a woman aged 18-35 years in good health.

Only a few counts were recorded for this clonotype. This chain connects TRBV4-1 to TRBJ2-1; no clear D. V lost 0 bases to trimming and J lost 0 bases, with 9 bases between them. Germline values: CDR1 MGHRA, CDR2 YSYEKL. The CDR3 loop spans 16 amino acids. CDR3 in DNA: TGCGCCAGCAGCCAAGAACAGCCGAGCTCCTACAATGAGCAGTTCTTC. Its protein product is CASSQEQPSSYNEQFF.

This clonotype was seen a handful of times. The chain has TRBV4-1 and TRBJ1-1; no clear D gene. CDR3 length: 15 residues. CDR1 and CDR2 from the germline V gene are MGHRA and YSYEKL. Trimming removed 2 bases from V and 3 bases from J, with 13 bases in between. The CDR3 DNA reads as TGCGCCAGCAGCCAAATCACCGGGCCGGACACTGAAGCTTTCTTT. Protein product: CASSQITGPDTEAFF.

This chain connects TRBV5-1 to TRBJ2-7, with 8 nucleotides matching TRBD2. The CDR3 has 15 residues. With 1 base clipped from V and 0 bases from J, the junction kept 3 bases outside the gene matches. Germline V gene sequence: CDR1 SGHRS, CDR2 YFSETQ. CDR3 coding DNA: TGCGCCAGCAGCTTGTCCGGGACTAGCTCCTACGAGCAGTACTTC. This encodes CASSLSGTSSYEQYF.

The rearrangement links TRBV20-1 to TRBJ2-5; D is unclear. In germline, CDR1 is DFQATT, CDR2 SNEGSKA (reference sequence). This CDR3 contains 14 residues. V lost 4 bases and J 3 bases, leaving 15 bases between the germline ends. For the CDR3, the DNA is TGCAGTGCTAAGGCTCCCCTAGGGAAAGAGACCCAGTACTTC. It is translated as CSAKAPLGKETQYF.

In this sample, this clonotype turned up many times. The chain is built from TRBV5-6 and TRBJ2-1; TRBD2 matches at 8 bases. Germline loops: CDR1 SGHDT, CDR2 YYEEEE. The V and J ends lost 4 bases and 1 base, in that order; junction bases with no gene match: 4. The CDR3 consists of 15 residues. CDR3 sequence reads: CASSKREGSYNEQFF. In DNA form, the CDR3 reads TGTGCCAGCAGCAAACGGGAGGGGTCCTACAATGAGCAGTTCTTC.

The V and J genes are TRBV5-5 and TRBJ2-5; TRBD2 matches at 9 bases. Germline CDR1 is SGHKS and CDR2 is YYEKEE (reference sequence). The CDR3 is 13 amino acids. V was clipped by 8 bases and J by 7 bases; unmatched bases: 9. The CDR3 reads CARSGGLLWTQYF. The CDR3, as DNA: TGTGCCAGGAGCGGGGGGCTCCTCTGGACCCAGTACTTC.

J is TRBJ2-2 and V is TRBV15; TRBD2 might be the D (7 bases). Germline V gene sequence: CDR1 LNHNV, CDR2 YYDKDF (reference sequence). V was trimmed by 0 bases and J by 7 bases, leaving 12 bases between them. The CDR3 sequence is 15 residues long. The CDR3 spells CATSRDGGAGGELFF. The CDR3 nucleotides are TGTGCCACCAGCAGAGATGGGGGGGCCGGCGGGGAGCTGTTTTTT.

The chain carries TRBV29-1 and TRBJ2-5; a weak D match, TRBD1 (6 bases). Germline CDR1 SQVTM, CDR2 ANQGSEA. The CDR3 loop spans 14 amino acids. Trimming pared 6 bases from V and 0 bases from J, leaving 14 bases between. The DNA of the CDR3 is TGCAGCGTAGGGGGACACCAGTACCAAGAGACCCAGTACTTC. It translates to CSVGGHQYQETQYF. Full variable domain (rest looked up from reference TRBV29-1 and TRBJ2-5): SAVISQKPSRDICQRGTSLTIQCQVDSQVTMMFWYRQQPGQSLTLIATANQGSEATYESGFVIDKFPISRPNLTFSTLTVSNMSPEDSSIYLCSVGGHQYQETQYFGPGTRLLVL.

This clonotype is labeled medium-sized. This sequence joins TRBV20-1 and TRBJ2-4; TRBD2 matches at 8 bases. Trimming removed 4 bases from V and 4 bases from J; junction bases left unmatched: 6. Germline V gives CDR1 DFQATT, CDR2 SNEGSKA (reference sequence). The CDR3 length is 14 residues. CDR3 in amino acids: CSAILGGDKNIQYF. The CDR3 nucleotides are TGCAGTGCTATTCTCGGGGGGGATAAAAACATTCAGTACTTC.